The 4 T cell receptor beta chains in this list originate from one sample, sequenced in a study of OX40 agonist ivuxolimab in advanced cancers. Assay: immunoSEQ multiplex PCR; the TCRdb copy retains only in-frame clones and omits some. The sample includes 25,000 or so clones, about four fifths of them seen just once. Sequencing used CD4+ or CD8+ T cells sorted from blood, obtained in a trial of the OX40 agonist ivuxolimab. The source is an adult with an advanced solid tumor such as melanoma, head and neck, liver or kidney cancer.

The chain recombines TRBV2 with TRBJ1-2; D is uncertain. CDR1 is SNHLY, CDR2 FYNNEI, per germline. The CDR3 sequence is 17 residues long. V lost 1 base and J 0 bases, leaving 15 bases between the germline ends. Here the CDR3 DNA reads TGTGCCAGCAGTGAAGGGTCCACTGCCGCTACTAACTATGGCTACACCTTC. Its translation is CASSEGSTAATNYGYTF. The complete variable domain, with remaining parts taken from reference TRBV2 and TRBJ1-2, reads EPEVTQTPSHQVTQMGQEVILRCVPISNHLYFYWYRQILGQKVEFLVSFYNNEISEKSEIFDDQFSVERPDGSNFTLKIRSTKLEDSAMYFCASSEGSTAATNYGYTFGSGTRLTVV.

The gene calls are TRBV7-9 and TRBJ1-2; no definite D call. Trimming pared 1 base from V and 4 bases from J, leaving 10 bases between. CDR3 length: 14 residues. CDR1 SEHNR and CDR2 FQNEAQ come from the germline V gene (reference sequence). CDR3 coding DNA: TGTGCCAGCAGCTTAGGCGGCACGGCCTATGGCTACACCTTC. Its protein product is CASSLGGTAYGYTF.

The chain recombines TRBV6-1 with TRBJ1-2; TRBD1 agrees at 7 bases. The CDR3 loop spans 14 amino acids. Germline values: CDR1 MNHNS, CDR2 SASEGT. Trimming took 8 bases from V and 4 from J; bases not matched to a gene: 10. The chain's CDR3 is CASFKSGTVYGYTF. The CDR3 bases are TGTGCCAGCTTCAAGTCCGGGACAGTCTATGGCTACACCTTC.

The rearrangement joins TRBV7-6 to TRBJ1-3, with D maybe TRBD1 (5 bases). Trimming pared 1 base from V and 0 bases from J, leaving 7 bases between. The germline CDR1 and CDR2 sequences are SGHVS and FNYEAQ. The CDR3 loop spans 15 amino acids. The CDR3 region has the DNA TGTGCCAGCAGCTTAGGCGGGGGCTCTGGAAACACCATATATTTT. This codes for CASSLGGGSGNTIYF.